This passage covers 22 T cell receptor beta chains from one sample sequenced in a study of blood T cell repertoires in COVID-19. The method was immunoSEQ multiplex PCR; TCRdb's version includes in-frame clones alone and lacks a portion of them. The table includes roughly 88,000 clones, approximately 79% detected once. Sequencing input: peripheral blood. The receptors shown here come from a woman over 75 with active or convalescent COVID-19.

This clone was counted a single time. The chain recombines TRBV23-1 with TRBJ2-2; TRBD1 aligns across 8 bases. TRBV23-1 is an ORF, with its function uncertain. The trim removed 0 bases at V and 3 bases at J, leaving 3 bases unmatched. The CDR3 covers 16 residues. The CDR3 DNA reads TGCGCCAGCAGTCAATCGACGGACAGGGACACCGGGGAGCTGTTTTTT. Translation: CASSQSTDRDTGELFF.

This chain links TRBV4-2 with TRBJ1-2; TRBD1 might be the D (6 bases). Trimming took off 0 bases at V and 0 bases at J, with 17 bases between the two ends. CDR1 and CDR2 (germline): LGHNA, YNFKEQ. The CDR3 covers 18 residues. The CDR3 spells CASSQEVQGQLSNYGYTF. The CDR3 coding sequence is TGTGCCAGCAGCCAAGAGGTACAGGGCCAACTGTCTAACTATGGCTACACCTTC.

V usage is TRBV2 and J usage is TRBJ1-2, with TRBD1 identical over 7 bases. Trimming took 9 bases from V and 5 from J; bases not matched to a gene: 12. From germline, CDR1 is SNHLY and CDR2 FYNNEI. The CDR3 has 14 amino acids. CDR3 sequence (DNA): TGTGCCAGTTCCGGCTCCGGGACAGTTTATGGCTACACCTTC. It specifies CASSGSGTVYGYTF.

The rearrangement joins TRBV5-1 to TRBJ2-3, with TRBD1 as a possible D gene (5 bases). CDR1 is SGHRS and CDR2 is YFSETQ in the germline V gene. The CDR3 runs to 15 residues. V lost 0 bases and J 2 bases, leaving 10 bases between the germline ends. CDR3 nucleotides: TGCGCCAGCAGCTTGGAGGGGAAGGTCACAGATACGCAGTATTTT. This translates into CASSLEGKVTDTQYF.

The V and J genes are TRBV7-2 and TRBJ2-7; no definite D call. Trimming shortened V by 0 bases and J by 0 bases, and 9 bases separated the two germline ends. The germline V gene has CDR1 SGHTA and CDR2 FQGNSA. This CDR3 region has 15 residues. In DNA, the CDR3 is TGTGCCAGCAGCTTAGCGGGCAAAAGCTCCTACGAGCAGTACTTC. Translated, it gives CASSLAGKSSYEQYF.

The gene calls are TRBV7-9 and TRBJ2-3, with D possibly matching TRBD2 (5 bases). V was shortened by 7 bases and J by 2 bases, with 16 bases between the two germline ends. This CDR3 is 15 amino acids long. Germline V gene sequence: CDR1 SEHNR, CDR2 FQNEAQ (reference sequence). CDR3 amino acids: CASTTKSGVTDTQYF. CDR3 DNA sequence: TGTGCCAGCACCACCAAGAGCGGAGTCACAGATACGCAGTATTTT.

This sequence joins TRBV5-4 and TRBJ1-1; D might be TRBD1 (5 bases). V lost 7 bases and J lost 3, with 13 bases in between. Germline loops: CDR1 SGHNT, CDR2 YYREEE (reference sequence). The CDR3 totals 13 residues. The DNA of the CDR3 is TGTGCCAGCTCCATTGCGGGGGACACTGAAGCTTTCTTT. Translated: CASSIAGDTEAFF.

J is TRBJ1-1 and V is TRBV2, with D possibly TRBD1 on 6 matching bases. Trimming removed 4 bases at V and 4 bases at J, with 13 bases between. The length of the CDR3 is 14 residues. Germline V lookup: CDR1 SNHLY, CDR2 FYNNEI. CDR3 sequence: CASSVQGEATEAFF. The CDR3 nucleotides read TGTGCCAGCAGTGTACAGGGAGAAGCCACTGAAGCTTTCTTT.

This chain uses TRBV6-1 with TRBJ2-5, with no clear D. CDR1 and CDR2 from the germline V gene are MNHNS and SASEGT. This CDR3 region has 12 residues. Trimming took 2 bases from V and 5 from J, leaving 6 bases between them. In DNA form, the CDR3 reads TGTGCCAGCAGTGAATTCGGGGAGACCCAGTACTTC. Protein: CASSEFGETQYF.

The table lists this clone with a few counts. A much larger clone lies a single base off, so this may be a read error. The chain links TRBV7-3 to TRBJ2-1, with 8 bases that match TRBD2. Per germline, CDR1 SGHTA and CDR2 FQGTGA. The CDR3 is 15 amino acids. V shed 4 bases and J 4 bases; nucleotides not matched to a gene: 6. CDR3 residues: CASSSTGGAYNEQFF. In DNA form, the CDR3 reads TGTGCCAGCAGCTCCACGGGGGGGGCGTACAATGAGCAGTTCTTC.

CDR3 DNA: TGTGCAAGTCGCTTAGGGGAAGACAGAAAGGAGCTGTTTTTT. As protein: CASRLGEDRKELFF. The chain combines TRBV12-2 with TRBJ2-2; the D segment call TRBD1 is taken from the table without a DNA check. TRBV12-2 is labeled a pseudogene. CDR3 size: 14 residues.

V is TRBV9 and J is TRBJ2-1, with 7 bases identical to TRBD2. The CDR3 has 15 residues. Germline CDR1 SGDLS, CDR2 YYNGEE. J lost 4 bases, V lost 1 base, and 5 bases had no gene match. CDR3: CASSVLADTYNEQFF. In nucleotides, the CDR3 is TGTGCCAGCAGCGTACTAGCGGACACGTACAATGAGCAGTTCTTC.

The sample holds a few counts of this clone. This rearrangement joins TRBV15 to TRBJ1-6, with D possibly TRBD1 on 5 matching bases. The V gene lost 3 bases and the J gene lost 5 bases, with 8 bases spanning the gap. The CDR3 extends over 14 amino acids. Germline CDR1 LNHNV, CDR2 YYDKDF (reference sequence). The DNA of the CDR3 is TGTGCCACCAGCAGCTTCAGGGATAATTCACCCCTCCACTTT. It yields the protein CATSSFRDNSPLHF.

Here the CDR3 reads CASSELAGSYNEQFF. DNA of the CDR3: TGTGCCAGCAGTGAATTAGCGGGCTCCTACAATGAGCAGTTCTTC. V and J are TRBV6-1 and TRBJ2-1; TRBD2 aligns across 7 bases. V shed 2 bases and J 0 bases; nucleotides not matched to a gene: 1. CDR3 length: 15 amino acids. Germline CDR1 is MNHNS and CDR2 is SASEGT.

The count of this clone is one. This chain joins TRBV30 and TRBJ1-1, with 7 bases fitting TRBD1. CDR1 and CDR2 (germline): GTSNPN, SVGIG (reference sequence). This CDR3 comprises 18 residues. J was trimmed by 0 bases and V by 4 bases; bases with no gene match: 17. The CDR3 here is CAWISTGTHGTVNTEAFF. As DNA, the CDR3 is TGTGCCTGGATTTCCACGGGGACCCACGGGACAGTGAACACTGAAGCTTTCTTT. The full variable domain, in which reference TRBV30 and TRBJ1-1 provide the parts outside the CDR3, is SQTIHQWPATLVQPVGSPLSLECTVEGTSNPNLYWYRQAAGRGLQLLFYSVGIGQISSEVPQNLSASRPQDRQFILSSKKLLLSDSGFYLCAWISTGTHGTVNTEAFFGQGTRLTVV.

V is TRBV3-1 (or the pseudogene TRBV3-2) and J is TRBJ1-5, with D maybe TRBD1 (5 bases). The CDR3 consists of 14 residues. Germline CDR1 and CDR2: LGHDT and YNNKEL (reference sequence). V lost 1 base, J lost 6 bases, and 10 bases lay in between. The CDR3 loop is CASSQGRGPQPQHF. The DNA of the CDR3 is TGTGCCAGCAGCCAAGGGAGGGGTCCTCAGCCCCAGCATTTT.

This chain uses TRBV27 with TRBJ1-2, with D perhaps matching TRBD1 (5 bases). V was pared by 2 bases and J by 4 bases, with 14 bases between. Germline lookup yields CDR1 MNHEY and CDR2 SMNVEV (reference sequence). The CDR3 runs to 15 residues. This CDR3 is CASSLRYDRLYGYTF. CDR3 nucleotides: TGTGCCAGCAGTTTACGTTACGACAGACTCTATGGCTACACCTTC.

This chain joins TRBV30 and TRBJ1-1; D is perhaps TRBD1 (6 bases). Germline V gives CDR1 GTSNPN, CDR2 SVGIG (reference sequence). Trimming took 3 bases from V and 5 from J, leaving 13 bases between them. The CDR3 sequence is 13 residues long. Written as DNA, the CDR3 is TGTGCCTGGAGCCAGGGGTTGAGAACTGAAGCTTTCTTT. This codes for CAWSQGLRTEAFF.

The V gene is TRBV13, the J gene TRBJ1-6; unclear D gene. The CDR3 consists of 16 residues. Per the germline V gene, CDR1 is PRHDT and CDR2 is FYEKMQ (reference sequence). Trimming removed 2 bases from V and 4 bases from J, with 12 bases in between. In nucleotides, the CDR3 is TGTGCCAGCAGCTTAAATGGACTGGCGTATAATTCACCCCTCCACTTT. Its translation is CASSLNGLAYNSPLHF. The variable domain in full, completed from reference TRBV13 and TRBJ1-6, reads AAGVIQSPRHLIKEKRETATLKCYPIPRHDTVYWYQQGPGQDPQFLISFYEKMQSDKGSIPDRFSAQQFSDYHSELNMSSLELGDSALYFCASSLNGLAYNSPLHFGNGTRLTVT.

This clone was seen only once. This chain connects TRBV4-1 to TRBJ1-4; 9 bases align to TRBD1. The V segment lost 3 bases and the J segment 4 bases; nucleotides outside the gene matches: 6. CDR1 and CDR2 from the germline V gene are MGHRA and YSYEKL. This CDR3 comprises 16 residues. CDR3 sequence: CASSHVGQGFNEKLFF. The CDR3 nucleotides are TGCGCCAGCAGCCATGTAGGACAGGGGTTTAATGAAAAACTGTTTTTT.

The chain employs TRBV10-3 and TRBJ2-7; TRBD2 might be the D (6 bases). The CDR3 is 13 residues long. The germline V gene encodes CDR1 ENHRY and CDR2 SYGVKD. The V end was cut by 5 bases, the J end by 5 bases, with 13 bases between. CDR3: CAISRTKLNEQYF. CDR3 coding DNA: TGTGCCATCAGTCGGACTAAATTGAACGAGCAGTACTTC.

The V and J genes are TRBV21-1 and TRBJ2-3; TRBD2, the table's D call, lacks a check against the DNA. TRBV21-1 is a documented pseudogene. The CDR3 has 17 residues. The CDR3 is CASSKGEAGGKTDTQYF. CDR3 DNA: TGTGCCAGCAGCAAGGGTGAAGCGGGGGGGAAGACAGATACGCAGTATTTT.